The 5 T cell receptor beta chains reported below all come from one sample, sequenced in a study of T cell responses to AZD1222 COVID-19 vaccine. Profiling relied on immunoSEQ multiplex PCR, and the TCRdb table lists in-frame clones only, not all of them. This table has 100,000 to 150,000 clones, more than 85% appearing once. This sample comprised peripheral blood, obtained 28 days after the second AZD1222 dose. Receptors were obtained from an adult who received the AZD1222 COVID-19 vaccine.

The gene calls are TRBV21-1 and TRBJ2-3; no DNA check was done on the table's D call, TRBD2. TRBV21-1 corresponds to a pseudogene. The CDR3 is 18 residues long. The CDR3 DNA reads TGTGCCAGCAGCAAATTCTTTTCGAGCGGGGGGGCCACCGATACGCAGTATTTT. Translation: CASSKFFSSGGATDTQYF.

The V call is TRBV30, the J call TRBJ2-2; no clear D gene. Germline loops: CDR1 GTSNPN, CDR2 SVGIG (reference sequence). The V gene lost 0 bases and the J gene lost 3 bases, with 5 bases spanning the gap. The CDR3 has 13 residues. Here the CDR3 DNA reads TGTGCCTGGAGTGTTGTCTACACCGGGGAGCTGTTTTTT. This sequence encodes CAWSVVYTGELFF. The full variable domain, with the rest looked up from reference TRBV30 and TRBJ2-2, is SQTIHQWPATLVQPVGSPLSLECTVEGTSNPNLYWYRQAAGRGLQLLFYSVGIGQISSEVPQNLSASRPQDRQFILSSKKLLLSDSGFYLCAWSVVYTGELFFGEGSRLTVL.

This clone was detected only once. V is TRBV5-1 and J is TRBJ1-5; tentatively, D is TRBD1 (5 bases). The germline gives CDR1 SGHRS, CDR2 YFSETQ. Trimming took 5 bases from V and 4 from J, leaving 13 bases between them. This CDR3 has 14 amino acids. CDR3: CASRRDPTNQPQHF. As DNA, the CDR3 is TGCGCCAGCAGGAGGGACCCTACTAATCAGCCCCAGCATTTT.

This sequence joins TRBV19 and TRBJ2-2, with D possibly being TRBD1 (6 bases). The CDR3 covers 16 residues. The V gene's germline CDR1 is LNHDA and CDR2 SQIVND (reference sequence). Trimming pared 0 bases from V and 6 bases from J, leaving 14 bases between. In nucleotides, the CDR3 is TGTGCCAGTAGTATAGATCATCTGGGGGCGGCCGGGGAGCTGTTTTTT. Protein: CASSIDHLGAAGELFF. Combining the CDR3 with reference TRBV19 and TRBJ2-2 gives the whole variable domain DGGITQSPKYLFRKEGQNVTLSCEQNLNHDAMYWYRQDPGQGLRLIYYSQIVNDFQKGDIAEGYSVSREKKESFPLTVTSAQKNPTAFYLCASSIDHLGAAGELFFGEGSRLTVL.

On this clone itself: An end of the junction differs from the germline gene, which may be a read error. The chain combines TRBV7-7 with TRBJ2-7, with 10 bases lining up with TRBD1. CDR3 length: 15 amino acids. The germline gives CDR1 SSHAT, CDR2 FNYEAQ (reference sequence). The CDR3 sequence: CASSSRQGASYEQYF. CDR3 sequence (DNA): TGTGCTAGCAGCTCCCGACAGGGGGCCTCCTACGAGCAGTACTTC. Drawing the rest from reference TRBV7-7 and TRBJ2-7, the complete variable domain is GAGVSQSPRYKVTKRGQDVTLRCDPISSHATLYWYQQALGQGPEFLTYFNYEAQPDKSGLPSDRFSAERPEGSISTLTIQRTEQRDSAMYRCASSSRQGASYEQYFGPGTRLTVT.